This is a list of T cell receptor beta chains from one sample in a study of regulatory T cells in long-lasting Graves disease. TCRdb independently ran MiXCR on the multiplex PCR reads; one entry per CDR3 protein. The sample includes a few hundred thousand distinct CDR3 sequences, about 21% seen only once; the top ten take 13% to 15%. The material sequenced was peripheral blood mononuclear cells (PBMCs), taken when the disease was refractory, from a patient treated with antithyroid drugs. These receptors were taken from a female donor with Graves disease. Each CDR3 is given with its conserved first and last residue. D genes are given only for firm matches. Clone size, where shown, is once, few, many, or a class for clones that have expanded.

TRBV6-2/TRBV6-3,TRBJ1-1,.,.,CASRGDRAEAFF,TGTGCCAGCAGGGGGGATCGGGCTGAAGCTTTCTTT
TRBV20-1,TRBJ1-1,.,.,CSASILGTEAFF,TGCAGTGCTAGTATACTGGGCACTGAAGCTTTCTTT
TRBV19,TRBJ1-4,.,.,CASSPREIGEKLFF,TGTGCCAGTAGCCCCCGAGAAATCGGTGAAAAACTGTTTTTT
TRBV2,TRBJ1-4,TRBD1,many,CASGQGSEKLFF,TGTGCCAGTGGACAGGGGAGCGAAAAACTGTTTTTT
TRBV7-2,TRBJ2-5,TRBD2,many,CASSLAVTSAKETQYF,TGTGCCAGCAGCTTAGCAGTGACTAGCGCTAAAGAGACCCAGTACTTC
TRBV3-1,TRBJ1-4,.,many,CASSRGNEKLFF,TGTGCCAGCAGCCGAGGGAATGAAAAACTGTTTTTT
TRBV10-3,TRBJ1-1,TRBD1,many,CAISSGQGEVNTEAFF,TGTGCCATCAGTTCGGGACAGGGCGAGGTGAACACTGAAGCTTTCTTT
TRBV20-1,TRBJ1-5,.,many,CSARVPGNQPQHF,TGCAGTGCTAGAGTCCCCGGGAATCAGCCCCAGCATTTT
TRBV9,TRBJ2-2,.,.,CASSAEMSTGELFF,TGTGCCAGCAGCGCAGAAATGAGTACCGGGGAGCTGTTTTTT
TRBV7-2,TRBJ2-5,TRBD1,few,CASSTGTAPFQETQYF,TGTGCCAGCAGCACTGGGACAGCCCCATTTCAGGAGACCCAGTACTTC
TRBV20-1,TRBJ2-5,.,.,CSARGREAQYF,TGCAGTGCTAGAGGCCGAGAGGCCCAGTACTTC
TRBV15,TRBJ1-5,.,few,CATSRDMGNHPQHF,TGTGCCACCAGCAGAGATATGGGCAATCACCCCCAGCATTTT
TRBV5-1,TRBJ2-7,.,.,CASSLNQGYEQYF,TGCGCCAGCAGTTTGAATCAGGGTTACGAGCAGTACTTC
TRBV12-3/TRBV12-4,TRBJ2-2,.,many,CASSDRIRGNTGELFF,TGTGCCAGCAGCGATCGCATAAGGGGGAACACCGGGGAGCTGTTTTTT
TRBV27,TRBJ2-3,.,.,CASSLIEGFPDTQYF,TGTGCCAGCAGTTTAATCGAGGGTTTTCCAGATACGCAGTATTTT
TRBV7-6,TRBJ2-7,.,.,CASSPQPGGSSYEQYF,TGTGCCAGCAGCCCCCAGCCAGGCGGTAGCTCCTACGAGCAGTACTTC